The TCR beta chain under discussion was sequenced for a study of T cell changes during pregnancy in multiple sclerosis. Method: immunoSEQ multiplex PCR; TCRdb's copy keeps in-frame clones and lacks some. The top ten clones hold 1.8% of a sample with tens of thousands of clones, 75% to 90% of them seen once. V shed 4 bases and J shed 1 base, with 16 bases lying between them. CDR3 length: 16 amino acids. Germline lookup yields CDR1 SGDLS and CDR2 YYNGEE. This sequence joins TRBV9 and TRBJ2-3; no definite D call. The TCR was taken from a female donor with multiple sclerosis, enrolled in a pregnancy study. The sample in question was peripheral blood, obtained after pregnancy. The CDR3, as DNA: TGTGCCAGCAGCCCCTCTCTCGGTCGCGGCACAGATACGCAGTATTTT. Protein product: CASSPSLGRGTDTQYF.